The present entry profiles one T cell receptor beta chain with its context. These data are taken from a study of blood T cell repertoires in COVID-19. Study summary: PBMCs, B-cell-depleted T cells, or T cells provided the cDNA or gDNA that made up the material.

Germline assignment: CDR1 KGHDR and CDR2 SFDVKD. Trimming shortened V by 3 bases and J by 0 bases, and 9 bases separated the two germline ends. The CDR3 spans 15 residues. Profiled with immunoSEQ multiplex PCR; TCRdb holds only in-frame clones, not every one. The sample holds a few hundred thousand clones, about nine tenths seen once. This sequence originates from a woman aged 25 to 39 with active or convalescent COVID-19. Sequences were obtained from peripheral blood. V is TRBV24-1 and J is TRBJ2-3; D possibly corresponds to TRBD2 (6 bases). For the CDR3, the DNA is TGTGCCACCAGTGATCCGGGACTTAGCACAGATACGCAGTATTTT. Its translation is CATSDPGLSTDTQYF.